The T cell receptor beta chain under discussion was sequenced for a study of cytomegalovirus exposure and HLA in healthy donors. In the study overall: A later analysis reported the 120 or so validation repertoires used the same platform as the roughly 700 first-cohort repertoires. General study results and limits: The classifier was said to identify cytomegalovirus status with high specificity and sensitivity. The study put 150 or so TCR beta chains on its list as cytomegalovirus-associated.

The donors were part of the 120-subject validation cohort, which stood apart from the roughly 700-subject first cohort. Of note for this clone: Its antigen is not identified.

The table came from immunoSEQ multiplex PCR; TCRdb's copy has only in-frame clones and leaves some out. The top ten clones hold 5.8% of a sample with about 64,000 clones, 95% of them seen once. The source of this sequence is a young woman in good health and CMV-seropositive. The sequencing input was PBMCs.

CDR3 DNA: TGTGCCAGCAGGGCCACAGGGGGCGCCTATGGCTACACCTTC. It specifies CASRATGGAYGYTF. This sequence joins TRBV28 and TRBJ1-2; 9 bases are a match to TRBD1. V shed 6 bases, J shed 4 bases, and the junction held 6 bases outside the gene matches. The CDR3 has 14 residues. Germline CDR1 and CDR2: MDHEN and SYDVKM.